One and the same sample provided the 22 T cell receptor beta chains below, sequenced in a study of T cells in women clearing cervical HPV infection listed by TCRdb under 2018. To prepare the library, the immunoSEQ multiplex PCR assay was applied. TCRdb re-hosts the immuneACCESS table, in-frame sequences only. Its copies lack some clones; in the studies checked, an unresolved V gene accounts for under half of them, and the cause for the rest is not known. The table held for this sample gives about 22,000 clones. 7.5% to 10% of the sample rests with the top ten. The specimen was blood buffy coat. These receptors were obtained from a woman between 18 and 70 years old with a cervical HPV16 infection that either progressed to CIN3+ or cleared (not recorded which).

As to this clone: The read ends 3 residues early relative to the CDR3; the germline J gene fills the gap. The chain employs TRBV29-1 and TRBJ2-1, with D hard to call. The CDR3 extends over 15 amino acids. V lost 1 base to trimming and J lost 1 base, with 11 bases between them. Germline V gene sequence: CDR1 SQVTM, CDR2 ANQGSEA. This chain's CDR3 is CSVEGPHTSYNEQFF. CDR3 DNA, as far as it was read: TGCAGCGTTGAAGGTCCCCATACTTCCTACAATGAG.

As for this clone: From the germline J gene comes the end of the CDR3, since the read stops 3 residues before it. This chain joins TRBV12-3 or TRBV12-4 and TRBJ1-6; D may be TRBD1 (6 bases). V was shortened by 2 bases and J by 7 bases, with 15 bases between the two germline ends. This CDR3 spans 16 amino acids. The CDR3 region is CASSLQGPPSNSPLHF. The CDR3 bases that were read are TGTGCCAGCAGTTTACAGGGGCCCCCGTCAAATTCACCC.

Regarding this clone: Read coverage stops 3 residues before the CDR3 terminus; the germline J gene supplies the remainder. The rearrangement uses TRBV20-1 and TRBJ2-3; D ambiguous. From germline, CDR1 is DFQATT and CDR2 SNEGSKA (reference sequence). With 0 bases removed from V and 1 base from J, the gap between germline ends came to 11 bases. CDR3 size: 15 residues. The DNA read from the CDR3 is TGCAGTGCTAGAGATTCTGCCCGGGGCACAGATACG. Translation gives CSARDSARGTDT. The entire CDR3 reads CSARDSARGTDTQYF.

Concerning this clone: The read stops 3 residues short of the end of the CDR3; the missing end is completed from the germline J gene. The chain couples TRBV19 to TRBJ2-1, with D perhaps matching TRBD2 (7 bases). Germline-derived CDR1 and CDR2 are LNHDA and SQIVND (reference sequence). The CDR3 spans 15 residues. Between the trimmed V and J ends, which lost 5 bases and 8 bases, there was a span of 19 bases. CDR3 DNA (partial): TGTGCCAGTAGTCTCTTAAGAGGGGGGGAAGATGAG. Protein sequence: CASSLLRGGEDE. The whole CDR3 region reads CASSLLRGGEDEQFF.

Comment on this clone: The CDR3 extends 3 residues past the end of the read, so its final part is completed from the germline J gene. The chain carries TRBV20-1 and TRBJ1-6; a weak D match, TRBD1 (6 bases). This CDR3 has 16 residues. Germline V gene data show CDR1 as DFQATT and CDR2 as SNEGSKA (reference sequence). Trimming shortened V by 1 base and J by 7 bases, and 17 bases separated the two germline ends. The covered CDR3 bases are TGCAGTGCTAGAGTCGGCCCAGGGGTACGGAATTCACCC. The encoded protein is CSARVGPGVRNSP. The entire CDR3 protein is CSARVGPGVRNSPLHF.

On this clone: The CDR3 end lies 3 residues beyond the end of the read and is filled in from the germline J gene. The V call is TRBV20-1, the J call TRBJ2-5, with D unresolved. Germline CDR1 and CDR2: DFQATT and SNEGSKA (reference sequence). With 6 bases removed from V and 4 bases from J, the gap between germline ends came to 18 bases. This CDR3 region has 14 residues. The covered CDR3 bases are TGCAGTGCCACCATAGGTACTATTGTAGAGACC. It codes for CSATIGTIVET. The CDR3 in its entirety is CSATIGTIVETQYF.

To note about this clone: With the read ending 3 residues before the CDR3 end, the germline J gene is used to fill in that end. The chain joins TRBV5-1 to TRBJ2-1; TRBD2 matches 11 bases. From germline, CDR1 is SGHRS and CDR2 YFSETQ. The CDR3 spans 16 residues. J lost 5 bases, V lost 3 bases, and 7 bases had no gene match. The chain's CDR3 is CASSWSGTSGNNEQFF. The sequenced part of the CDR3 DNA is TGCGCCAGCAGCTGGAGCGGGACTAGCGGAAACAATGAG.

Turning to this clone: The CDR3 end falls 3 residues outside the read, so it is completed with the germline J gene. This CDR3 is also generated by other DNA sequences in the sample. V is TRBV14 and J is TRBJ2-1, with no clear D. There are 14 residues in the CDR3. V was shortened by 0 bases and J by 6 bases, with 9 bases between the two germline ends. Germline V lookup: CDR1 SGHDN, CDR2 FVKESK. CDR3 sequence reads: CASSQDQLVNEQFF. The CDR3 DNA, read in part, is TGTGCCAGCAGCCAAGACCAACTCGTCAATGAG.

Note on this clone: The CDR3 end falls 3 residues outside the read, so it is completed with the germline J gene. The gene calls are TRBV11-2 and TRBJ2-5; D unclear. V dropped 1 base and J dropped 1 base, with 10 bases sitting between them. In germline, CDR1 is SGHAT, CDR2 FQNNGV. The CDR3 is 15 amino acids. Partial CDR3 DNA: TGTGCCAGCAGCTTAGTCGCCCACTCCCAAGAGACC. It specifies CASSLVAHSQET. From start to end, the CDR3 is CASSLVAHSQETQYF.

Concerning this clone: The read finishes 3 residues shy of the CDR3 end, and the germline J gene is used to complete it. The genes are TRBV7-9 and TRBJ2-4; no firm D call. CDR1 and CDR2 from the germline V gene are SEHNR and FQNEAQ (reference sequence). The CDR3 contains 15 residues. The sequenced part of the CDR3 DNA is TGTGCCAGCAGCTTAGTCGGCCCGAGCGTTAGAGGT. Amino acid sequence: CASSLVGPSVRG. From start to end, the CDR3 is CASSLVGPSVRGQYF.

Partial CDR3 DNA: TGTGCCAGCACCAACAGGGCGGGAGACGAG. Residues: CASTNRAGDE. In full, the CDR3 is CASTNRAGDEQYF. The chain carries TRBV6-2 or TRBV6-3 and TRBJ2-7; TRBD2 is a possible D gene (7 bases). The read ends 3 residues before the CDR3 terminus; that terminus is restored from the germline J gene. The germline CDR1 and CDR2 sequences are MNHEY and SVGEGT. This CDR3 spans 13 amino acids. Deletions cut 7 bases from V and 5 bases from J, with 15 bases between.

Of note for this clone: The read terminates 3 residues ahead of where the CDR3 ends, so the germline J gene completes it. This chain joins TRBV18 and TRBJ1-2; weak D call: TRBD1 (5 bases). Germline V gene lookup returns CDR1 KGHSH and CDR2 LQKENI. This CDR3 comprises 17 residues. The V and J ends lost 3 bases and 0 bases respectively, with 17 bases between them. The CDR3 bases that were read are TGTGCCAGCTCACCGCTACAGAGCAGACAGTCTAACTATGGC. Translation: CASSPLQSRQSNYG. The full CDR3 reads CASSPLQSRQSNYGYTF.

CDR3 DNA (partial): TGTGCCAGTCAGACGGGTAGCAATCAGCCC. Encoded protein: CASQTGSNQP. The CDR3 reads in full as CASQTGSNQPQHF. The genes are TRBV6-2 or TRBV6-3 and TRBJ1-5; no clear D. The read gets to within 3 residues of the CDR3 end, and the germline J gene fills in the rest. This CDR3 is built from 13 residues. The germline V gene encodes CDR1 MNHEY and CDR2 SVGEGT. Deletions cut 9 bases from V and 0 bases from J, with 9 bases between.

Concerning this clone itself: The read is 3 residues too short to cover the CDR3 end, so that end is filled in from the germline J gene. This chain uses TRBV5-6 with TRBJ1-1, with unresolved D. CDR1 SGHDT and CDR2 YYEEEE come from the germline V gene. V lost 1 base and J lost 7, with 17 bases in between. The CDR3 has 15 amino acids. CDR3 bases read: TGTGCCAGCAGCTTGAATTGGGCCCCAGACGGTGAA. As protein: CASSLNWAPDGE. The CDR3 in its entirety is CASSLNWAPDGEAFF.

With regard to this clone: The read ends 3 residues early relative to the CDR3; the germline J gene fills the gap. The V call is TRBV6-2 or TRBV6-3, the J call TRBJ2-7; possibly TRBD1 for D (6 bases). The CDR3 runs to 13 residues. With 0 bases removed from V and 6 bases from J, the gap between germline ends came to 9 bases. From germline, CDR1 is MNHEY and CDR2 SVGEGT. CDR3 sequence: CASSYSGTLEQYF. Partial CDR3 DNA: TGTGCCAGCAGTTACTCCGGGACACTCGAG.

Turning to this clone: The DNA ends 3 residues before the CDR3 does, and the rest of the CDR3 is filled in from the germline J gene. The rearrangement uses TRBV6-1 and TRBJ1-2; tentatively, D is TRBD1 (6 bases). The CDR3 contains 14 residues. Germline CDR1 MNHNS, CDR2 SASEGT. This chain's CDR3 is CASSELTGPGGYTF. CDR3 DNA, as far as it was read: TGTGCCAGCAGTGAATTAACAGGGCCGGGGGGC.

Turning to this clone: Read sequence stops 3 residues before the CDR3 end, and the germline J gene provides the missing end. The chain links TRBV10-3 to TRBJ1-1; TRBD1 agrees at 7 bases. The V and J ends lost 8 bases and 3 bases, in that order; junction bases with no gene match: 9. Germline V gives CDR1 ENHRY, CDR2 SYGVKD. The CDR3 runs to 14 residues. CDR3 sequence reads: CAIRRQGVDTEAFF. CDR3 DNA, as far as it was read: TGTGCCATCCGGAGGCAGGGGGTGGACACTGAA.

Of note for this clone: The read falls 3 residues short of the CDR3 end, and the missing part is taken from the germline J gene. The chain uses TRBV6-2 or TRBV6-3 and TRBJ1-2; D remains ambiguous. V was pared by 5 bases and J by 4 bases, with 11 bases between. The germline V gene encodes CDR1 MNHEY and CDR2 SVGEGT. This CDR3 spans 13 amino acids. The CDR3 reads CASSRGFPYGYTF. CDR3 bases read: TGTGCCAGCAGTCGCGGGTTTCCCTATGGC.

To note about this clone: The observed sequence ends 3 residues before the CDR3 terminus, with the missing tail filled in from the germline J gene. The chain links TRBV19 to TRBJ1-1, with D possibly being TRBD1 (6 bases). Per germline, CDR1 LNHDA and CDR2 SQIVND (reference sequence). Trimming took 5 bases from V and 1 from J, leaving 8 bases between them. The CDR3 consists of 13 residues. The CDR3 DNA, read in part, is TGTGCCAGTAGTCAACAGGGGAACACTGAA. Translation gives CASSQQGNTE. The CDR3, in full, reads CASSQQGNTEAFF.

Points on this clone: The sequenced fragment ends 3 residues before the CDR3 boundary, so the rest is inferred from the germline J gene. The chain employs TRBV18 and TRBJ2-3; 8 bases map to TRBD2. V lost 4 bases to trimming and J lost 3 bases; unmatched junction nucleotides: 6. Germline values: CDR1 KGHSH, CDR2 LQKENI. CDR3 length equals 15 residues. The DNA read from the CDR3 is TGTGCCAGCTCACGGGTAGCGGGAAGTACAGATACG. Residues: CASSRVAGSTDT. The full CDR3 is CASSRVAGSTDTQYF.

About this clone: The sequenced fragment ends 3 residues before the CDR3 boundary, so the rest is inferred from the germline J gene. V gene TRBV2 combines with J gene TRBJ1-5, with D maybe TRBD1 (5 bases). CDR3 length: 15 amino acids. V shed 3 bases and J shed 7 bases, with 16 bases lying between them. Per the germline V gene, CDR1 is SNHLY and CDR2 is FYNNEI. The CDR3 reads CASSDSGSLWQPQHF. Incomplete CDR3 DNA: TGTGCCAGCAGTGATTCAGGGTCCTTATGGCAGCCC.

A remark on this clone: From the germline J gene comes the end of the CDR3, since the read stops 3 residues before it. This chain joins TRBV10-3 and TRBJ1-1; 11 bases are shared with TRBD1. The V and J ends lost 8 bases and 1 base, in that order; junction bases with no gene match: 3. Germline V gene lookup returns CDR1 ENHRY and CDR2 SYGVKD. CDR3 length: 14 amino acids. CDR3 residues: CAISGTGGNTEAFF. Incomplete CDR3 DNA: TGTGCCATCTCCGGGACAGGGGGGAACACTGAA.